Below are 10 T cell receptor beta chains sequenced from a single sample in a study of identical twins. TCRdb reanalysed the 5' RACE reads using MiXCR and keeps one entry per CDR3 protein. The data hold some 790,000 distinct CDR3 sequences, with 18% observed a single time. These same records also appear under a second study, on T cells expressing NK-cell markers.

The specimen was PBMCs. The receptors were sampled from a woman aged 18-30 years in good health.

This chain joins TRBV10-2 and TRBJ1-1, with a tentative D call TRBD1 (5 bases). The V end was cut by 0 bases, the J end by 0 bases, with 14 bases between. The germline gives CDR1 WSHSY, CDR2 SAAADI. CDR3 length equals 17 residues. CDR3 nucleotide sequence: TGCGCCAGCAGTGAGTCTCCCGGGGGGACCATGAACACTGAAGCTTTCTTT. It yields the protein CASSESPGGTMNTEAFF.

The V gene is TRBV9, the J gene TRBJ2-1, with 11 bases matching TRBD2. This CDR3 is 16 amino acids long. J gave up 5 bases and V 0 bases, and 4 bases lay outside the gene matches. CDR1 and CDR2 (germline): SGDLS, YYNGEE. CDR3 coding DNA: TGTGCCAGCAGCGTAGGGCTAGCGGGGGGCAACAATGAGCAGTTCTTC. Translation gives CASSVGLAGGNNEQFF.

The genes are TRBV6-1 and TRBJ2-2; 9 positions agree with TRBD2. The CDR3 covers 15 residues. From germline, CDR1 is MNHNS and CDR2 SASEGT. The junction had 5 bases not matched to a gene; V was cut back by 5 bases and J by 4 bases. In DNA form, the CDR3 reads TGTGCCAGCAGTACAGCGGGAGGACTCACCGGGGAGCTGTTTTTT. It is translated as CASSTAGGLTGELFF.

There are a few counts of this clonotype. This sequence joins TRBV24-1 and TRBJ2-1; TRBD2 matches at 11 bases. The trim removed 0 bases at V and 3 bases at J, leaving 0 bases unmatched. This CDR3 has 16 amino acids. CDR1 is KGHDR and CDR2 is SFDVKD in the germline V gene. CDR3 nucleotide sequence: TGTGCCACCAGTGATTTGCTAGCGGGGGGCTACAATGAGCAGTTCTTC. It encodes CATSDLLAGGYNEQFF.

The chain links TRBV9 to TRBJ1-2; a weak D match, TRBD1 (6 bases). CDR1 is SGDLS, CDR2 YYNGEE, per germline. This CDR3 comprises 13 residues. The germline V and J ends were trimmed by 3 bases and 8 bases, with 14 bases remaining between them. The CDR3 DNA sequence: TGTGCCAGCAGCGATCAGACAGGATCGGGCTACACCTTC. As protein: CASSDQTGSGYTF.

This clonotype was found a few times. J is TRBJ2-7 and V is TRBV5-1, with 8 bases matching TRBD1. The J segment lost 5 bases and the V segment lost 7 bases, leaving 8 bases of the junction unmatched. CDR1 SGHRS and CDR2 YFSETQ come from the germline V gene. The CDR3 covers 13 residues. CDR3 sequence (DNA): TGCGCCAGCCGCGTACAGGGGGTCGACGAGCAGTACTTC. Protein sequence: CASRVQGVDEQYF.

The V and J genes are TRBV10-3 and TRBJ2-5; D is uncertain. Trimming removed 6 bases at V and 5 bases at J, with 13 bases between. The V gene's germline CDR1 is ENHRY and CDR2 SYGVKD. The CDR3 has 13 residues. The CDR3 reads CAISKRHDETQYF. DNA for the CDR3: TGTGCCATCAGCAAACGGCACGACGAGACCCAGTACTTC.

J is TRBJ2-7 and V is TRBV10-3, with 11 nucleotides matching TRBD2. V lost 9 bases to trimming and J lost 0 bases; unmatched junction nucleotides: 10. The CDR3 covers 16 residues. CDR1 and CDR2 (germline): ENHRY, SYGVKD. CDR3 loop: CAIQPSGTSGSYEQYF. CDR3 bases: TGTGCCATTCAACCCTCCGGGACTAGCGGCTCCTACGAGCAGTACTTC.

This clonotype occurred a few times. The rearrangement uses TRBV29-1 and TRBJ2-3; D gene uncertain. There are 13 residues in the CDR3. V lost 2 bases and J lost 3, with 9 bases in between. Germline assignment: CDR1 SQVTM and CDR2 ANQGSEA. CDR3 protein: CSVEHSLTDTQYF. The CDR3 region has the DNA TGCAGCGTTGAACACAGCCTTACAGATACGCAGTATTTT.

J is TRBJ2-5 and V is TRBV7-3; a possible D gene is TRBD1 (6 bases). CDR1 SGHTA and CDR2 FQGTGA come from the germline V gene. The CDR3 runs to 15 residues. V was cut by 8 bases and J by 5 bases, with 21 bases left in between. For the CDR3, the DNA is TGTGCCAGCTGCGGGCACAGGGATGGGTCCGAGACCCAGTACTTC. Amino acid sequence: CASCGHRDGSETQYF.